Here is one T cell receptor beta chain with its context. Its matching antigen is unknown. Healthy people donating bone marrow made up the donors. The sample is drawn from a study of cytomegalovirus exposure and HLA in healthy donors. Study-wide results and caveats: One variant, a missense change in DCLRE1C, was linked in a later analysis to TCR beta V- and J-gene trimming. Among immune exposure information, only CMV serostatus was available.

The CDR3 length is 15 residues. Germline loops: CDR1 LNHNV, CDR2 YYDKDF (reference sequence). The V end was cut by 0 bases, the J end by 4 bases, with 12 bases between. A multiplex PCR was run with 60 Vbeta primers and 13 Jbeta primers. The protocol was immunoSEQ multiplex PCR, while the TCRdb copy is restricted to in-frame clones and leaves out a portion. The sample lists about 140,000 clones, 8.9% occurring once. This TCR was sampled from a woman aged 40 to 50 in good health and CMV-seropositive. The chain has TRBV15 and TRBJ1-2, with a tentative D call TRBD1 (5 bases). Sample: PBMCs. CDR3 nucleotide sequence: TGTGCCACCAGCAGAGATCGGGGGATGACCTATGGCTACACCTTC. As protein: CATSRDRGMTYGYTF.